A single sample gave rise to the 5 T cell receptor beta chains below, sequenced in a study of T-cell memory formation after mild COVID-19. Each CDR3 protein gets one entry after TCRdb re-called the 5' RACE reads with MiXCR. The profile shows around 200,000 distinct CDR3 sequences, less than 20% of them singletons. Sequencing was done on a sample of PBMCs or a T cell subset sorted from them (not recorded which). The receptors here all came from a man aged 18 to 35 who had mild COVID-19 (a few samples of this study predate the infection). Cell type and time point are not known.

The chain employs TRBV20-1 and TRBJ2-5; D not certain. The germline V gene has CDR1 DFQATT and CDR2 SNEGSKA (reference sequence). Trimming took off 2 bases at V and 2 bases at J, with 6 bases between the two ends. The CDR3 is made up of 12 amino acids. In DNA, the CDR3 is TGCAGTGCTAGACGACAACAAGAGACCCAGTACTTC. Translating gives CSARRQQETQYF.

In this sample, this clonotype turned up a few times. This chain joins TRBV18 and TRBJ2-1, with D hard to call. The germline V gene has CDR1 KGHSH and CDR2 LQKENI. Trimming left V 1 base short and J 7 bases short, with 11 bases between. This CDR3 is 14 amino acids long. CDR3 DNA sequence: TGTGCCAGCTCACCACGGGGTTTTAAGAATGAGCAGTTCTTC. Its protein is CASSPRGFKNEQFF.

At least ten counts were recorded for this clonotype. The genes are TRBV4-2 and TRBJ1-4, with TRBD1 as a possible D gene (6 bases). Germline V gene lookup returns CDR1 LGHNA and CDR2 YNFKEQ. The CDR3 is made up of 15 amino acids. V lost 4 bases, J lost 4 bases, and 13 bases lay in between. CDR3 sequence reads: CASSPGIGGNEKLFF. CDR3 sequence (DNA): TGTGCCAGCAGCCCCGGGATAGGGGGTAATGAAAAACTGTTTTTT.

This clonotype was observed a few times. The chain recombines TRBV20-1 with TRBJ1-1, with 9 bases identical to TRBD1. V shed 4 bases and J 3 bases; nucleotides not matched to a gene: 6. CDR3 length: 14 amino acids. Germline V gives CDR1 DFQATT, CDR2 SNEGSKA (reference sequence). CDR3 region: CSATRTGVYTEAFF. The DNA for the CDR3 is TGCAGTGCTACCCGGACAGGGGTTTACACTGAAGCTTTCTTT.

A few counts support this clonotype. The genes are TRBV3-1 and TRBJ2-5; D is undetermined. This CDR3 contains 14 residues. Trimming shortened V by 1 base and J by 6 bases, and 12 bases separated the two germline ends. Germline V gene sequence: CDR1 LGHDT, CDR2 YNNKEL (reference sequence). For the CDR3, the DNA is TGTGCCAGCAGCCAAGTGGCAGGCGAACAGACCCAGTACTTC. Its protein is CASSQVAGEQTQYF.